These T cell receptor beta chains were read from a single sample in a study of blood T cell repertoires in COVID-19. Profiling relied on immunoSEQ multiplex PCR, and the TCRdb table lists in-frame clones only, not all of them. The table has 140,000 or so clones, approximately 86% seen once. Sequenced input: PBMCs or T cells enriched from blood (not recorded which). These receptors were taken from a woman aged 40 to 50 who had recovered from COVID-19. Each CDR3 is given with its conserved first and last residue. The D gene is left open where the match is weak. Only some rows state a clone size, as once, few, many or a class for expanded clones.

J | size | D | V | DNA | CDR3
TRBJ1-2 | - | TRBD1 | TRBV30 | TGTGCCTGGAGGATCGGGACAGCAATAACCAACTATGGCTACACCTTC | CAWRIGTAITNYGYTF
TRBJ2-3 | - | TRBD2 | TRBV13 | TGTGCCAGCACCCCAAGGTCTAGCGGGAGTGGGGATACGCAGTATTTT | CASTPRSSGSGDTQYF
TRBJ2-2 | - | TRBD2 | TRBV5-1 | TGCGCCAGCGCGGGGGAAACCGGGGAGCTGTTTTTT | CASAGETGELFF
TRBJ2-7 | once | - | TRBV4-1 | TGCGCCAGCAGCCCGCGAGGCAGGGACGAGCAGTACTTC | CASSPRGRDEQYF
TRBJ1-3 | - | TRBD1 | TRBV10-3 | TGTGGAATACAAAGGGAATACAGGGGGCAGGCTGGAAACACCATATATTTT | CGIQREYRGQAGNTIYF
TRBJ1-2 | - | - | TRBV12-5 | TGTGCTAGTGGTTCGAACGACAGAAACTATGGCTACACCTTC | CASGSNDRNYGYTF
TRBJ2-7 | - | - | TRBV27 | TGTGCCAGCAGTTTTAAATTCGGACTTCGCTCCTACGAGCAGTACTTC | CASSFKFGLRSYEQYF
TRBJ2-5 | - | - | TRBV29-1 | TGCAGCGTTGAAGCAGGGTTCCGAGAGACCCAGTACTTC | CSVEAGFRETQYF
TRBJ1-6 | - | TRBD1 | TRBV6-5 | TGTGCCGGCCGAGAATTGACAGGGGGGAATTCACCCCTCCACTTT | CAGRELTGGNSPLHF
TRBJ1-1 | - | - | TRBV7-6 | TGTGCCAGCAGCGATAACATGAACACTGAAGCTTTCTTT | CASSDNMNTEAFF
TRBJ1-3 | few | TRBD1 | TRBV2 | TGTGCCAGCAGTGAGTCAGGGGGCTCCGGAAACACCATATATTTT | CASSESGGSGNTIYF
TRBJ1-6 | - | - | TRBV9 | TGTGCCAGCAGCGTAGACAGTACCAATTCACCCCTCCACTTT | CASSVDSTNSPLHF
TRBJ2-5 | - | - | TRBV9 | TGTGCCAGCAGCGCGGGTCCCCAAGAGACCCAGTACTTC | CASSAGPQETQYF
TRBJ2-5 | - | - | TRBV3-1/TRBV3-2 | TGTGCCAGCAGCCCCCGGTCGAGGGAGACGGAGACCCAGTACTTC | CASSPRSRETETQYF
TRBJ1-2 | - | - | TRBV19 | TGTGCCAGTAGTATAAAGACAGCGATTAACTATGGCTACACCTTC | CASSIKTAINYGYTF
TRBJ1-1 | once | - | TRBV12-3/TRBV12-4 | TGTGCCAGCAGTTTAGGCGTATACACTGAAGCTTTCTTT | CASSLGVYTEAFF
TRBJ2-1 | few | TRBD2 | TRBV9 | TGTGCCAGCAGCCGACTAGCGGGTTATGAGCAGTTCTTC | CASSRLAGYEQFF
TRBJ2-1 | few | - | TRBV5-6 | TGTGCCAGCAGCTTGGTAGCAGATGAGCAGTTCTTC | CASSLVADEQFF
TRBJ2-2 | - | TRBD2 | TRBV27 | TGTGCCAGCAGTTTGGCCGGGGGGGCTCCCGGGGAGCTGTTTTTT | CASSLAGGAPGELFF
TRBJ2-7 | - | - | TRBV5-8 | TGTGCCAGCAATTTCGGTTCTGAGCAGTACTTC | CASNFGSEQYF
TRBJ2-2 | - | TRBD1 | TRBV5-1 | TGCGCCAGCAGCTGGACAGGAGAATTCTCCGGGGAGCTGTTTTTT | CASSWTGEFSGELFF
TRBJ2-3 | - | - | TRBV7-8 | TGTGCCAGCAGCAAGGGGGGGCGCGTGGATACGCAGTATTTT | CASSKGGRVDTQYF
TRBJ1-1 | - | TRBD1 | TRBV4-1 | TGCGCCAGCAGACTGGGACAGGCTAACACTGAAGCTTTCTTT | CASRLGQANTEAFF
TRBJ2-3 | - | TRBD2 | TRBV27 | TGTGCCAGCAGTTTATGGGGCGGGGGGGAGCTAGATACGCAGTATTTT | CASSLWGGGELDTQYF
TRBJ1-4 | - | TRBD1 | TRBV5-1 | TGCGCCAGCAGCTCCACAGGGGGCGATGAAAAACTGTTTTTT | CASSSTGGDEKLFF
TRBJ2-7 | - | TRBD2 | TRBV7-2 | TGTGCCAGCAGCCCTAACAGCGGGGGAACCTACGAGCAGTACTTC | CASSPNSGGTYEQYF
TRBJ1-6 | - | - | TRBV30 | TGTGCCTGGAGACCCGGAGGAATAAATTCACCCCTCCACTTT | CAWRPGGINSPLHF
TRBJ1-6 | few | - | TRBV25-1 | TGTGCCAGCAGGCACAGAGCTAATTCACCCCTCCACTTT | CASRHRANSPLHF
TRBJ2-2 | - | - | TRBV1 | TGCACCAGCAGTTCCCGAGGCGCGAACACCGGGGAGCTGTTTTTT | CTSSSRGANTGELFF
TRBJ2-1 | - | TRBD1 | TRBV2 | TGTGCCAGCAGTTGGGACAGGGTTCTGAGTGAGCAGTTCTTC | CASSWDRVLSEQFF
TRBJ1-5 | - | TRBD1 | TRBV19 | TGTGCCAGTAGCCTACAGGGGGGAGATCAGCCCCAGCATTTT | CASSLQGGDQPQHF
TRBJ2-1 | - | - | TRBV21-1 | TGTGCCAGCAGCAATTTTTCCGGCGACGATGACACCAGCTCCTACAATGAGCAGTTCTTC | CASSNFSGDDDTSSYNEQFF
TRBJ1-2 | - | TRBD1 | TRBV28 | TGTGCCAGCAGTTTAGACCGCCGGAGACAGGGTTTCGGCTACACCTTC | CASSLDRRRQGFGYTF
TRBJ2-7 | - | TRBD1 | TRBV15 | TGTGCCACCAGCAGGGACAGGTCGAGCTCCTACGAGCAGTACTTC | CATSRDRSSSYEQYF
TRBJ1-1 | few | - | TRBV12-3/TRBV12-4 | TGTGCCAGCAGTTTATCGAGGTACACTGAAGCTTTCTTT | CASSLSRYTEAFF
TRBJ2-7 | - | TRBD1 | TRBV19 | TGTGCCAGTAGTAAGGGGACAGGAGTCTACGAGCAGTACTTC | CASSKGTGVYEQYF
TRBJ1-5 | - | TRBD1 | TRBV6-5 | TGTGCCAGCTGCCGGACAGGTGAAAGCAATCAGCCCCAGCATTTT | CASCRTGESNQPQHF
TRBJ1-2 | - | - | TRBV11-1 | TGTGCCAGCAGCTTAGAGGCGGGGGCGAACTATGGCTACACCTTC | CASSLEAGANYGYTF